The TCR beta chain described here comes from a study of cytomegalovirus exposure and HLA in healthy donors. Notes on the study in general: Some highly shared sequence variants likely arose as a pipeline artifact.

In germline, CDR1 is MGHDK, CDR2 SYGVNS. V lost 6 bases and J lost 2; bases outside the gene matches: 6. The length of the CDR3 is 14 residues. The study ran its PCR with 60 Vbeta and 13 Jbeta primers. Sequencing used immunoSEQ multiplex PCR; TCRdb keeps in-frame clones, though not all of them. The sample has some 95,000 clones; roughly two thirds are singletons. To note about this clone: The target antigen is unknown.

The clonotype comes from a female donor in good health and CMV-seronegative. The sample consisted of PBMCs. The J gene is TRBJ2-5, the V gene TRBV25-1, with 7 bases aligning to TRBD1. The CDR3 sequence is CASSSGQEQETQYF. CDR3 sequence (DNA): TGTGCCAGCAGCTCCGGACAGGAGCAAGAGACCCAGTACTTC. The full variable domain, in which reference TRBV25-1 and TRBJ2-5 provide the parts outside the CDR3, is EADIYQTPRYLVIGTGKKITLECSQTMGHDKMYWYQQDPGMELHLIHYSYGVNSTEKGDLSSESTVSRIRTEHFPLTLESARPSHTSQYLCASSSGQEQETQYFGPGTRLLVL.